This T cell receptor beta chain was obtained from a study of T cell repertoires in aging, cancer and after chemotherapy. General study findings and limits: Untreated cancer patients had significantly lower blood TCR diversity than age-matched healthy donors. Loss of evenness, beyond lost richness, contributed to age-related TCR diversity decline in cancer patients.

This CDR3 has 12 amino acids. CDR1 is GTSNPN and CDR2 is SVGIG in the germline V gene (reference sequence). With 6 bases removed from V and 5 bases from J, the gap between germline ends came to 13 bases. Rearranged V-D-J TRB sequences were amplified with a mixed TRB-A/B primer pool. Via MiXCR, TCRdb re-called the multiplex PCR reads, giving one row per CDR3 protein. This table holds 1,500 to 2,000 distinct CDR3 sequences, more than 50% found once. Judged by abundance, this clonotype is large. Its antigen is not identified. Peripheral blood genomic DNA, not sorted cells or RNA, was the template. The V and J genes are TRBV30 and TRBJ2-5; the D gene is possibly TRBD2 (5 bases). This clonotype was obtained from a human donor with a blood cancer. Material: blood. CDR3 in amino acids: CACRGSGETQYF. Here the CDR3 DNA reads TGTGCCTGCCGAGGGAGTGGGGAGACCCAGTACTTC.